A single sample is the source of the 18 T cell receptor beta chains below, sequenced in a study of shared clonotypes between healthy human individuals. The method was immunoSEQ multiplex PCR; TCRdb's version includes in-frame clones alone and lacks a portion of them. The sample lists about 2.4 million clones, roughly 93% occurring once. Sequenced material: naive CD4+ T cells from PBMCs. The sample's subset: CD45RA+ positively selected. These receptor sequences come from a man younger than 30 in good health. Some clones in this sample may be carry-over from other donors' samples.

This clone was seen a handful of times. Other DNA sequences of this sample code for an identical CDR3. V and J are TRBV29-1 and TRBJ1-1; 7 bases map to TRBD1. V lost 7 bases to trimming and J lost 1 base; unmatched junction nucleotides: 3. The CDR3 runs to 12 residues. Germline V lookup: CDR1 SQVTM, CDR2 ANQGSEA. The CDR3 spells CSAGTANTEAFF. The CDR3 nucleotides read TGCAGCGCCGGGACAGCGAACACTGAAGCTTTCTTT.

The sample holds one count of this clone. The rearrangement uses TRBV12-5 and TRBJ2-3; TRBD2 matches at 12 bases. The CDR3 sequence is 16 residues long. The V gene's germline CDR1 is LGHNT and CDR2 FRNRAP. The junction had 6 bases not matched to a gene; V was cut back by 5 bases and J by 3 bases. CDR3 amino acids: CASGAGTSGPTDTQYF. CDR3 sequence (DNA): TGTGCTAGTGGTGCCGGGACTAGCGGGCCGACAGATACGCAGTATTTT.

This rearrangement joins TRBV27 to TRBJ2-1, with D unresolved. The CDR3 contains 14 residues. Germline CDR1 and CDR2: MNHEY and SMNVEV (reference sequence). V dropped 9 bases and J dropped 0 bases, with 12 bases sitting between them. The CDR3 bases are TGTGCCAGGATGACGGCGAGCTCCTACAATGAGCAGTTCTTC. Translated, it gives CARMTASSYNEQFF.

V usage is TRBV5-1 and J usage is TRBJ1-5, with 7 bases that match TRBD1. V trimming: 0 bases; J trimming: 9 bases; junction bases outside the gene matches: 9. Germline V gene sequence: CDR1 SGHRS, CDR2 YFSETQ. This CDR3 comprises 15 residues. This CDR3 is CASSLEGAGSAPQHF. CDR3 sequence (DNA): TGCGCCAGCAGCTTGGAGGGGGCAGGCTCGGCGCCCCAGCATTTT.

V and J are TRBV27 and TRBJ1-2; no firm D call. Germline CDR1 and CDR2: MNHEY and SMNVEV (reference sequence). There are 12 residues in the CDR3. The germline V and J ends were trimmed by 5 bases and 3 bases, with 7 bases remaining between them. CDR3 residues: CASSTGHYGYTF. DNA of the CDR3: TGTGCCAGCAGTACCGGACACTATGGCTACACCTTC.

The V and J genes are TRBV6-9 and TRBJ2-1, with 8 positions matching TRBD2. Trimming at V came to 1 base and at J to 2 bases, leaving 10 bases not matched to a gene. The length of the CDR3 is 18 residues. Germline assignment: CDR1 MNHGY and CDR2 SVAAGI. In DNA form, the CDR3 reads TGTGCCAGCAGTTATTGGATACTAGCGGTCACAACCTACAATGAGCAGTTCTTC. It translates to CASSYWILAVTTYNEQFF.

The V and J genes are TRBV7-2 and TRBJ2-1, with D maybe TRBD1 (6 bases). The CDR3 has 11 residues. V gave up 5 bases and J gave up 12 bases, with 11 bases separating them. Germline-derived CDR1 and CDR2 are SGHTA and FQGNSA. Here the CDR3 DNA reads TGTGCCAGCAGCACAGGGTTCGGGCAGTTCTTC. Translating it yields CASSTGFGQFF.

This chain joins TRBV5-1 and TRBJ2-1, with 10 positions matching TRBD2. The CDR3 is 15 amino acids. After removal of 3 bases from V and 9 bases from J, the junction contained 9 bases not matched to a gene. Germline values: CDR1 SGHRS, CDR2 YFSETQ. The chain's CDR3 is CASSSVGTSVAEQFF. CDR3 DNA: TGCGCCAGCAGCTCGGTGGGGACTAGCGTCGCTGAGCAGTTCTTC.

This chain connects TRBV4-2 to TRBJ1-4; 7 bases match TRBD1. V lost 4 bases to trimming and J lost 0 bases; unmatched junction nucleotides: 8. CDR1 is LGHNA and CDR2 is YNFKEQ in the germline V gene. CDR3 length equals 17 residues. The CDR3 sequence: CASSPQGRGATNEKLFF. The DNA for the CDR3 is TGTGCCAGCAGCCCACAGGGGCGAGGGGCAACTAATGAAAAACTGTTTTTT.

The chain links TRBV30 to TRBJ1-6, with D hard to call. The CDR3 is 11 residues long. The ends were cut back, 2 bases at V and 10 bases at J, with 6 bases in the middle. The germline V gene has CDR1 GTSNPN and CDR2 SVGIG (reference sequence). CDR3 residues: CAWSKGSPLHF. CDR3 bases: TGTGCCTGGAGTAAGGGCTCACCCCTCCACTTT.

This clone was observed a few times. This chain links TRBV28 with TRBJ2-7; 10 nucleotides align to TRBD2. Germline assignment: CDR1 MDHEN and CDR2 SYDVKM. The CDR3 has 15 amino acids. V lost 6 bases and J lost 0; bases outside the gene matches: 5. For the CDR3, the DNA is TGTGCCAGCAGCCAACCTAGCGGGAGCTCCTACGAGCAGTACTTC. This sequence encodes CASSQPSGSSYEQYF.

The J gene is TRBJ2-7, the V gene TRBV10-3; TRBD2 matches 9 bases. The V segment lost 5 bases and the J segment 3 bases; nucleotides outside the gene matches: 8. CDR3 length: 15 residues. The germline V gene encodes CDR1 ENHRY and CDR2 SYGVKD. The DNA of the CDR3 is TGTGCCATCAGTCAAGATAGACTAGCGGACTACGAGCAGTACTTC. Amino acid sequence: CAISQDRLADYEQYF.

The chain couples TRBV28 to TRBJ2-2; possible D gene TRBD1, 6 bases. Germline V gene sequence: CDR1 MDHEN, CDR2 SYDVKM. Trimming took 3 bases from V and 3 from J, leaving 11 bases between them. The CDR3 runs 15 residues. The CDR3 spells CASSLPGAHTGELFF. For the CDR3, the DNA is TGTGCCAGCAGTTTGCCAGGGGCACACACCGGGGAGCTGTTTTTT.

CDR3 sequence reads: CASSSPEQRGVREQYF. The CDR3 DNA reads as TGTGCCAGCAGCTCCCCGGAGCAGCGAGGCGTCCGCGAGCAGTACTTC. The J gene is TRBJ2-7, the V gene TRBV9, with unresolved D. Per the germline V gene, CDR1 is SGDLS and CDR2 is YYNGEE. V was clipped by 4 bases and J by 6 bases, with 23 bases between them. The CDR3 spans 16 residues.

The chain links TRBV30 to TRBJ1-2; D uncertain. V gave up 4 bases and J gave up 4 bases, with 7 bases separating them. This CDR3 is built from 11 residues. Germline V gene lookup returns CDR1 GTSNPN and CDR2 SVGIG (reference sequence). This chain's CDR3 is CAWTRFYGYTF. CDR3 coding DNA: TGTGCCTGGACCAGGTTCTATGGCTACACCTTC.

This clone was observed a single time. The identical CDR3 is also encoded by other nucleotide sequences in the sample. The CDR3 sequence: CASSDYGYTF. The CDR3 coding sequence is TGTGCCAGCAGTGACTATGGCTACACCTTC. J is TRBJ1-2 and V is TRBV28; D unresolved. V lost 5 bases and J lost 3, with 1 base in between. Germline CDR1 and CDR2: MDHEN and SYDVKM. This CDR3 region has 10 residues.

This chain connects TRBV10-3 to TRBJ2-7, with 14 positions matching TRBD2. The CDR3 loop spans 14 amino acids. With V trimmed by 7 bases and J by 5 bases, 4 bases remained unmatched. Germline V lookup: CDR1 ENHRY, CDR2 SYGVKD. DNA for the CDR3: TGTGCCATCAATACGGGACTAGCGGGAGACGAGCAGTACTTC. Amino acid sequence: CAINTGLAGDEQYF.

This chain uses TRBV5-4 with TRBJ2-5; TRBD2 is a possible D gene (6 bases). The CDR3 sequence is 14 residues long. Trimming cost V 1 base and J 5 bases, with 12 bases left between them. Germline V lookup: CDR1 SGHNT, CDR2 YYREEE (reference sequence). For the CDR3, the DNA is TGTGCCAGCAGCTTGTCTCAAGGAGGGGAGACCCAGTACTTC. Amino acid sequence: CASSLSQGGETQYF.